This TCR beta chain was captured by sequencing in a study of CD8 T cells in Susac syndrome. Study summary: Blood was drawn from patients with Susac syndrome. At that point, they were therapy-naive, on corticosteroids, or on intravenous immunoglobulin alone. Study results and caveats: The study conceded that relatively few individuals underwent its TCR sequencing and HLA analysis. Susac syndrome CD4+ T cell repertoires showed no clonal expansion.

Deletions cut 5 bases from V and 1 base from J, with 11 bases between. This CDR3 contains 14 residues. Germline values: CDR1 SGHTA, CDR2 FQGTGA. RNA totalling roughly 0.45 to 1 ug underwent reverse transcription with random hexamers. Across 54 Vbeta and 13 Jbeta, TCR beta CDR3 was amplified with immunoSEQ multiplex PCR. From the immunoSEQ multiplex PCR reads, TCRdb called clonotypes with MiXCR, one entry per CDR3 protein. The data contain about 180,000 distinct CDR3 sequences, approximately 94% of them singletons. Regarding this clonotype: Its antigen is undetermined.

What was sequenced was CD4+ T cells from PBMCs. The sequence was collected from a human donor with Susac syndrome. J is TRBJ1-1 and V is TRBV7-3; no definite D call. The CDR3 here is CASSKTRENTEAFF. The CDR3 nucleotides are TGTGCCAGCAGCAAAACCCGGGAGAACACTGAAGCTTTCTTT.